The subject of this entry is one T cell receptor beta chain. This clonotype has a count of ten or more. The clone's antigen remains unknown. Nothing much larger sits one base from this clone, and base qualities are not available. The sample's treatment or condition label, in plain terms: allogeneic hematopoietic cell transplantation with graft depleted of TCRalphabeta T cells and CD19 B cells. TCRalphabeta/CD19-depleted allogeneic hematopoietic cell grafts were given to the transplant recipients, all of whom were children. This entry is derived from a study of T-cell reconstitution after alpha-beta-depleted transplantation in children (dated by TCRdb to the mid-2010s). About the full investigation: T-cell immune reconstitution after TCRalphabeta/CD19-depleted allogeneic hematopoietic cell transplantation in children was quantitatively tracked in the study by means of TCR repertoire profiling.

Library preparation employed PCR. The instrument given in TCRdb is Illumina HiSeq 2500. Molecular barcoding was employed in the preparation of TCR libraries, with unique molecular identifiers being used to normalize TCRbeta repertoire quantification. The public reads were run again by TCRdb, first through fastp at Q25 and then through MiXCR, and only productive beta chains were kept. Merged by CDR3 protein, the rows form single entries marked with the most common genes and DNA. The sample data list a few hundred thousand distinct CDR3 sequences, and roughly 25% of these were observed just once. 2% to 3% of the sample is held by the ten biggest clonotypes. Study-wide conclusions, independent of this receptor: The apparently early recovery of alphabetaT-cell counts about two months after transplant reportedly depended on only several hundred rapidly expanded clones that came from non-depleted graft cells. Over the following months the frequencies of hyperexpanded clones went down, and after one year T-cell counts and TCRbeta diversity were mostly credited to newly produced T cells. In some patients, the high TCRbeta diversity seen at day 60 was put down to recipient T cells and intrathymic progenitors that had survived conditioning.

This specimen consisted of PBMCs, obtained before TCRalphabeta/CD19-depleted stem cell transplant. The sequence came from a girl aged 2-15 years with Fanconi anemia, due to receive a stem cell transplant.

The DNA sequence follows: TGCAGCGTCCAGAACACTGAAGCTTTCTTT. The encoded protein is CSVQNTEAFF. Recombination joined TRBV29-1 with TRBJ1-1, with no confidently assigned D gene. The CDR3 spans 10 residues, from the cysteine through the phenylalanine. Only CDR3 DNA remains: 30 bases, in frame from the first base. V loses 6 bases, J loses 1 base, and the germline ends lie 3 bases apart. CDR1 and CDR2, looked up from the germline V gene, are SQVTM and ANQGSEA.